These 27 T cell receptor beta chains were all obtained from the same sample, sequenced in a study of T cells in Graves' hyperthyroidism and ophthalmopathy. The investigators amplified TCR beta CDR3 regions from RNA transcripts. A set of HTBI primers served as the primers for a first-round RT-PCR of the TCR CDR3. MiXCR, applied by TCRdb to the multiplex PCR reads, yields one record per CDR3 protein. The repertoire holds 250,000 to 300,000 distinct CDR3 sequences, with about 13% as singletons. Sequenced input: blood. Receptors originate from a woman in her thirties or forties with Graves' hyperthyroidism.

In nucleotides, the CDR3 is TGTGCCACCAGTGGCCGGGGAAGTCAGCCCCAGCATTTT. Its translation is CATSGRGSQPQHF. This chain links TRBV24-1 with TRBJ1-5, with D unresolved. CDR3 length: 13 amino acids. Trimming took off 5 bases at V and 6 bases at J, with 10 bases between the two ends. Germline V lookup: CDR1 KGHDR, CDR2 SFDVKD.

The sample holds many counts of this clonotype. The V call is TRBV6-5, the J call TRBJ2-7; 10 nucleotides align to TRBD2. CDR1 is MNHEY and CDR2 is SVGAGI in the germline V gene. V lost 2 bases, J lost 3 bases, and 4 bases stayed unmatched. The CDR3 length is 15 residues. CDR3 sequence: CASSYEGLAIYEQYF. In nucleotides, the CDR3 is TGTGCCAGCAGTTACGAGGGACTAGCGATCTACGAGCAGTACTTC.

The CDR3: CASSPSRTTHNEQFF. In DNA, the CDR3 is TGTGCCAGCAGCCCCTCGCGGACCACTCACAATGAGCAGTTCTTC. The V gene is TRBV7-9, the J gene TRBJ2-1, with unresolved D. V dropped 5 bases and J dropped 5 bases, with 16 bases sitting between them. CDR3 length: 15 amino acids. CDR1 and CDR2 from the germline V gene are SEHNR and FQNEAQ (reference sequence).

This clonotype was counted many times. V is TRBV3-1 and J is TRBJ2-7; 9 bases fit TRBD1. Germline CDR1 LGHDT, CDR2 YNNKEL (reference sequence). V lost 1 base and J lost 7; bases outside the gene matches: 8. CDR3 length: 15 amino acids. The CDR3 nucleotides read TGTGCCAGCAGCCAAGTCCCCGGGACAGGGAGGGAGCAGTACTTC. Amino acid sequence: CASSQVPGTGREQYF.

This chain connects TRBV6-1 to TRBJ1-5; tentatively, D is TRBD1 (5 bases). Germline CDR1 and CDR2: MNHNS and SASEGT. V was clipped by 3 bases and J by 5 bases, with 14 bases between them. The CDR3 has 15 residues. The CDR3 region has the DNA TGTGCCAGCAGTGAGCGGGGGGATACCTATCAGCCCCAGCATTTT. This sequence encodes CASSERGDTYQPQHF.

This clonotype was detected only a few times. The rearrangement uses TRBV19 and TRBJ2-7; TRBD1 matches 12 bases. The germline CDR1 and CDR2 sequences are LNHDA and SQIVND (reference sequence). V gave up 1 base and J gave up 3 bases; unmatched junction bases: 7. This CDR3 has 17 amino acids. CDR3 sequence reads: CASSIASGTGGFYEQYF. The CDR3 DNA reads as TGTGCCAGTAGTATAGCTTCCGGGACAGGGGGCTTCTACGAGCAGTACTTC.

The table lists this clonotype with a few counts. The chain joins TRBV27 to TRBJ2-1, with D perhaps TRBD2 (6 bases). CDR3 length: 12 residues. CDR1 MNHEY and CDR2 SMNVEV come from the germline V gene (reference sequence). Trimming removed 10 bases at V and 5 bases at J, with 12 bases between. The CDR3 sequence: CATGSFHNEQFF. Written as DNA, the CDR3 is TGTGCCACCGGGAGTTTCCACAATGAGCAGTTCTTC.

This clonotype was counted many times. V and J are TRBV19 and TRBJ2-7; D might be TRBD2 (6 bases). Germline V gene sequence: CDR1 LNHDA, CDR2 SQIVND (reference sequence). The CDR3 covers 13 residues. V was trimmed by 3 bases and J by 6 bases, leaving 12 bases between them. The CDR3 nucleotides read TGTGCCAGTAGTATCGGGAGAATTGGCGAGCAGTACTTC. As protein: CASSIGRIGEQYF. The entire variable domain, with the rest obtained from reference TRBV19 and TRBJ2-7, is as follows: DGGITQSPKYLFRKEGQNVTLSCEQNLNHDAMYWYRQDPGQGLRLIYYSQIVNDFQKGDIAEGYSVSREKKESFPLTVTSAQKNPTAFYLCASSIGRIGEQYFGPGTRLTVT.

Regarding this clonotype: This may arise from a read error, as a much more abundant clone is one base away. The DNA for the CDR3 is TGTGCCAGCTCACCGGGACAGCATCAGCCCCAGGATTTT. Translated: CASSPGQHQPQDF. The chain joins TRBV18 to TRBJ1-5, with TRBD1 matching 7 bases. Germline lookup yields CDR1 KGHSH and CDR2 LQKENI. The length of the CDR3 is 13 residues.

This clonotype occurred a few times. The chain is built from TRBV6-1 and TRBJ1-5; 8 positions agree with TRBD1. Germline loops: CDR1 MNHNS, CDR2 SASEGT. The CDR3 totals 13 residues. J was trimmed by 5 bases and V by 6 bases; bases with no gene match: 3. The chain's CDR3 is CASRKDRDQPQHF. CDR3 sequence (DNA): TGTGCCAGCAGAAAGGACAGGGATCAGCCCCAGCATTTT.

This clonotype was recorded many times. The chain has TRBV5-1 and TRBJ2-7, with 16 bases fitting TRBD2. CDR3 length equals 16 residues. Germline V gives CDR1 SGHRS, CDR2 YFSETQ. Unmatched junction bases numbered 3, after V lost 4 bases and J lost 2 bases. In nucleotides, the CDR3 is TGCGCCAGCAGCCCGGGGACTAGCGGGGGGGCCTACGAGCAGTACTTC. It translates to CASSPGTSGGAYEQYF.

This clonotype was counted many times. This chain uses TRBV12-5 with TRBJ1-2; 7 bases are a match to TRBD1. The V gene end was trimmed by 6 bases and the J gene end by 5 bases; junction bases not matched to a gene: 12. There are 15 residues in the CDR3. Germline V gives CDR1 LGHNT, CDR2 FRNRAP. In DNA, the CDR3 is TGTGCTAGTGGGGACCCGGGGTCCAGGGGGTATGGCTACACCTTC. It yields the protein CASGDPGSRGYGYTF.

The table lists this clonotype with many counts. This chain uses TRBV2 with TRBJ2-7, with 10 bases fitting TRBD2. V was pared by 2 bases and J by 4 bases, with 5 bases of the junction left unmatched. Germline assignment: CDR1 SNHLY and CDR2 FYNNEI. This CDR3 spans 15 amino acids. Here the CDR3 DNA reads TGTGCCAGCAGTGAACTCCTAGCGGGGGCGTACGAGCAGTACTTC. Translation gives CASSELLAGAYEQYF.

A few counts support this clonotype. The CDR3 loop is CASSGQAPEQFF. DNA for the CDR3: TGTGCCAGCAGCGGACAGGCCCCTGAGCAGTTCTTC. The rearrangement links TRBV9 to TRBJ2-1; possibly TRBD1 for D (6 bases). Per the germline V gene, CDR1 is SGDLS and CDR2 is YYNGEE. This CDR3 has 12 residues. V was clipped by 3 bases and J by 9 bases, with 10 bases between them.

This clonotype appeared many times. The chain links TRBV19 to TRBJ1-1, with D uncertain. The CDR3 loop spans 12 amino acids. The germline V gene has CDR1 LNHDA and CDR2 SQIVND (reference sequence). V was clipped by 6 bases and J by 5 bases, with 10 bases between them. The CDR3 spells CASSQPRTEAFF. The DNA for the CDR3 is TGTGCCAGTAGCCAACCCCGGACTGAAGCTTTCTTT. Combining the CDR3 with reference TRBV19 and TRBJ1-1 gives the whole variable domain DGGITQSPKYLFRKEGQNVTLSCEQNLNHDAMYWYRQDPGQGLRLIYYSQIVNDFQKGDIAEGYSVSREKKESFPLTVTSAQKNPTAFYLCASSQPRTEAFFGQGTRLTVV.

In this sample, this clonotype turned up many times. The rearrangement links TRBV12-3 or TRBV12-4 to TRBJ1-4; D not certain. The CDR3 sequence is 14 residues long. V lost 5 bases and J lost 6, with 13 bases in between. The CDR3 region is CASSQGGEYEKLFF. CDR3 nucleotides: TGTGCCAGCAGTCAAGGCGGGGAGTATGAAAAACTGTTTTTT.

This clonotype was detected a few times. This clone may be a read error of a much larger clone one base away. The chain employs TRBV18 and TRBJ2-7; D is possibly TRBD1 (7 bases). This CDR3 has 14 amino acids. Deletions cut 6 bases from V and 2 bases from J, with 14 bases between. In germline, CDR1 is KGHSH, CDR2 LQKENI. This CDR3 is CASSAGGTAYEQYF. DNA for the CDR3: TGTGCCAGCTCCGCAGGGGGGACCGCCTACGAGCAGTACTTC.

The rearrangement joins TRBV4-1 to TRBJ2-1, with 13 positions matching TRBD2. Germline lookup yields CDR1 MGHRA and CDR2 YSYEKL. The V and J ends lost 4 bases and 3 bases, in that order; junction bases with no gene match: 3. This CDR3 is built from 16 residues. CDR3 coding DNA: TGCGCCAGCAGCCTTAGGACTAGCGGGAGCTACAATGAGCAGTTCTTC. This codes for CASSLRTSGSYNEQFF.

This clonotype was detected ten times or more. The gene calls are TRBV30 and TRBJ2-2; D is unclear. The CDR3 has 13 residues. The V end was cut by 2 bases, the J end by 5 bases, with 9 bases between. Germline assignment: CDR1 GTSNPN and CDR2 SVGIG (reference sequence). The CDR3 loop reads CAWSPGPTGELFF. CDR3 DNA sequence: TGTGCCTGGAGTCCTGGGCCAACCGGGGAGCTGTTTTTT.

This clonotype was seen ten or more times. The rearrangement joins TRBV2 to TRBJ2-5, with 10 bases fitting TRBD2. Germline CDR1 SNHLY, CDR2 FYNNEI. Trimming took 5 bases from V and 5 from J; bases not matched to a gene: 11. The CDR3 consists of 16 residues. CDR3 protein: CASSLFAASGSETQYF. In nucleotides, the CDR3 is TGTGCCAGCAGTTTGTTTGCGGCTAGCGGGAGTGAGACCCAGTACTTC.

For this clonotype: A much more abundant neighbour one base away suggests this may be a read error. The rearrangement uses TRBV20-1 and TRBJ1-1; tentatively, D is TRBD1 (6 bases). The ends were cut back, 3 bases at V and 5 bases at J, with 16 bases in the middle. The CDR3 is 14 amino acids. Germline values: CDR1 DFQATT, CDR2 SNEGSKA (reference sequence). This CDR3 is CSAREPDRHTEAFF. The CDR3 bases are TGCAGTGCTAGGGAACCGGACAGACATACTGAAGCTTTCTTT.

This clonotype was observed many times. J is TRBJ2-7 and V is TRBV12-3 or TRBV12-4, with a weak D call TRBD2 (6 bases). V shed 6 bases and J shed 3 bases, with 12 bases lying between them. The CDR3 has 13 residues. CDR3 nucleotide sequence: TGTGCCAGCAGCCGGAGGAGGGACTACGAGCAGTACTTC. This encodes CASSRRRDYEQYF.

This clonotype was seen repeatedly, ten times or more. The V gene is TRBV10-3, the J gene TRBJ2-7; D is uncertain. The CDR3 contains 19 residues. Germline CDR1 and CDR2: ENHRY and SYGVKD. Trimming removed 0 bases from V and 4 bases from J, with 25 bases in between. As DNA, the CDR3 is TGTGCCATCAGTGAGTCGAAGTTGGCGGTCAGTTCGATCCGATACGAGCAGTACTTC. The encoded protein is CAISESKLAVSSIRYEQYF.

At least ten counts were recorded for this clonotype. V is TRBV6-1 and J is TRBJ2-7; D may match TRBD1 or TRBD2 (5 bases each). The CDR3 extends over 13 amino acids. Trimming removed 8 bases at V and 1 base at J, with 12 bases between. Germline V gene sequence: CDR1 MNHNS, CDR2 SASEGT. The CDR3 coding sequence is TGTGCCAGCCCGGGACCTCCGTCCTACGAGCAGTACTTC. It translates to CASPGPPSYEQYF.

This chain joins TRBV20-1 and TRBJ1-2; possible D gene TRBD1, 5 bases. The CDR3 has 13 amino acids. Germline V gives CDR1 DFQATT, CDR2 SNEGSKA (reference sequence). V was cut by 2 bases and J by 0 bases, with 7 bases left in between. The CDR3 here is CSARPGSNYGYTF. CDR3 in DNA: TGCAGTGCTAGACCAGGGTCTAACTATGGCTACACCTTC.

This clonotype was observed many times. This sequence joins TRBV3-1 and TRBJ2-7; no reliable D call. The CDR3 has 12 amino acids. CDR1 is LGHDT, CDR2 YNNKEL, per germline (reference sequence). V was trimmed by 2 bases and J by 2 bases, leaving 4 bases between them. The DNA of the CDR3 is TGTGCCAGCAGCCAATCTGCCTACGAGCAGTACTTC. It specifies CASSQSAYEQYF.

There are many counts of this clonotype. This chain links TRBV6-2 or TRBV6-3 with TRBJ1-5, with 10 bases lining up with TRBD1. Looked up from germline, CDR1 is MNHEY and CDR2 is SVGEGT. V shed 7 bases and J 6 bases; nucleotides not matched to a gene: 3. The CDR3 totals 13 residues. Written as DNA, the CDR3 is TGTGCCAGCATGGACAGGGGGTTTCAGCCCCAGCATTTT. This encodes CASMDRGFQPQHF.